This T cell receptor beta chain came from a study of T cells after yellow fever vaccination. General observations from the study: The booster response re-showed most primary clones: 96% CD4, approximately 90% CD8. Overlap between CD4 and CD8 compartments was detected for a small share of clonotypes.

Germline loops: CDR1 SGDLS, CDR2 YYNGEE. The CDR3 loop spans 15 amino acids. Trimming at V came to 4 bases and at J to 5 bases, leaving 11 bases not matched to a gene. MiXCR, applied by TCRdb to the 5' RACE reads, yields one record per CDR3 protein. In the table there are under 600,000 distinct CDR3 sequences, approximately 15% of which are singletons. This clonotype was seen a few times. Its target is not known. The receptor's source is a man aged 30-40 years who received the YFV17D yellow fever vaccine. Sequenced material: PBMCs, taken on the day of the yellow fever booster vaccination. The V and J genes are TRBV9 and TRBJ2-5; 7 nucleotides align to TRBD2. The CDR3 DNA sequence: TGTGCCAGCAGCAAACGACTAGCCCTGGAGGAGACCCAGTACTTC. This codes for CASSKRLALEETQYF.